What follows is one TCR beta chain and its context. This CDR3 comprises 13 residues. Per the germline V gene, CDR1 is GTSNPN and CDR2 is SVGIG (reference sequence). The V gene lost 0 bases and the J gene lost 3 bases, with 9 bases spanning the gap. The table came from immunoSEQ multiplex PCR; TCRdb's copy has only in-frame clones and leaves some out. The sample yields around 62,000 clones, roughly 98% seen once. The record originates from a study of technical replicates of blood from a few donors. Sample: T cells isolated from PBMCs. The chain is built from TRBV30 and TRBJ2-7, with TRBD2 as a possible D gene (6 bases). This clonotype was sampled from a human donor in good health. The CDR3 spells CAWSVGGNYEQYF. The CDR3 DNA follows: TGTGCCTGGAGTGTGGGGGGTAACTACGAGCAGTACTTC.